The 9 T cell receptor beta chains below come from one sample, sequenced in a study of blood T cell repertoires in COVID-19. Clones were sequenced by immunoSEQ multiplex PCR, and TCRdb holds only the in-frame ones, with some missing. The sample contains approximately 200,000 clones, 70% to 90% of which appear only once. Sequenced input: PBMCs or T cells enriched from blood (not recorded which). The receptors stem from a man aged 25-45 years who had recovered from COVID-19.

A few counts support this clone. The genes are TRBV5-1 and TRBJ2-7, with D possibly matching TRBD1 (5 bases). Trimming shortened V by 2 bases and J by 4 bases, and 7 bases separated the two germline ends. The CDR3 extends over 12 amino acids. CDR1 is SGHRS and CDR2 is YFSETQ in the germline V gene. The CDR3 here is CASSLGDYEQYF. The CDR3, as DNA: TGCGCCAGCAGCTTAGGGGATTACGAGCAGTACTTC.

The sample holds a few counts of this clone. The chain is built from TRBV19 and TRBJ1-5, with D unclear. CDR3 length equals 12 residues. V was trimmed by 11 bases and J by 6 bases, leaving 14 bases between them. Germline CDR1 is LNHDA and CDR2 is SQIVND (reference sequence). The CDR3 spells CASRGNGQPQHF. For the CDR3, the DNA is TGTGCCTCTCGCGGTAACGGTCAGCCCCAGCATTTT.

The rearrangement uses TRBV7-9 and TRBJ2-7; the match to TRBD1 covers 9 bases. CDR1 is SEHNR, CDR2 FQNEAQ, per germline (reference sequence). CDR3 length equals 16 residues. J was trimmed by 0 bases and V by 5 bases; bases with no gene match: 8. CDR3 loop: CASSPQAGQGSYEQYF. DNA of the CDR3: TGTGCCAGCAGCCCTCAGGCGGGACAGGGCTCCTACGAGCAGTACTTC. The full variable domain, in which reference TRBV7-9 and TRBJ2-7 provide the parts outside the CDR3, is DTGVSQNPRHKITKRGQNVTFRCDPISEHNRLYWYRQTLGQGPEFLTYFQNEAQLEKSRLLSDRFSAERPKGSFSTLEIQRTEQGDSAMYLCASSPQAGQGSYEQYFGPGTRLTVT.

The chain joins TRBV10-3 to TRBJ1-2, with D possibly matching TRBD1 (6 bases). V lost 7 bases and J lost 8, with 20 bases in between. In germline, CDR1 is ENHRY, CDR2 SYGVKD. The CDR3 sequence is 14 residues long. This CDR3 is CAITRDTGTGGYTF. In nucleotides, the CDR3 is TGTGCCATCACACGGGACACCGGAACGGGGGGCTACACCTTC.

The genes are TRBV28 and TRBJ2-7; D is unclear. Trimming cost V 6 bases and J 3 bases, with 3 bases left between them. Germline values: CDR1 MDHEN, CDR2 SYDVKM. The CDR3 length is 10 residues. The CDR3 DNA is TGTGCCAGCAGCCTCTACGAGCAGTACTTC. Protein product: CASSLYEQYF.

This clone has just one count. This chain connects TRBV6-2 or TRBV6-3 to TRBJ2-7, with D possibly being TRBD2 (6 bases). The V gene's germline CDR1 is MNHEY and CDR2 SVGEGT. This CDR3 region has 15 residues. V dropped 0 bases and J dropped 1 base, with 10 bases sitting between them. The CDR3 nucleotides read TGTGCCAGCAGTTACTCGGGGGGTCAGTCCTACGAGCAGTACTTC. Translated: CASSYSGGQSYEQYF.

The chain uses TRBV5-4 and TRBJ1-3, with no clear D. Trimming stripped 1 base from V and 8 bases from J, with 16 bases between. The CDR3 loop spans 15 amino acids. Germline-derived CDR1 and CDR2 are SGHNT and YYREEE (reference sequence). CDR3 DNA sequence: TGTGCCAGCAGCTTGTGGATGGACCCCGGGGACACCATATATTTT. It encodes CASSLWMDPGDTIYF.

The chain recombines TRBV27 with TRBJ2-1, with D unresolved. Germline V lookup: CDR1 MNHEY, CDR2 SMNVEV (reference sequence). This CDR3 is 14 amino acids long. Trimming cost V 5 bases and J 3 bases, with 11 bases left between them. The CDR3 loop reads CASSPAGFYNEQFF. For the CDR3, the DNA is TGTGCCAGCAGTCCGGCAGGCTTCTACAATGAGCAGTTCTTC.

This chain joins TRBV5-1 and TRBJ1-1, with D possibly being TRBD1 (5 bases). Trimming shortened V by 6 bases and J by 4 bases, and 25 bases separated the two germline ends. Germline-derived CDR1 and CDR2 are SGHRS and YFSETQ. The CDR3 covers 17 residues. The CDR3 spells CASNLRSGGLGSTEAFF. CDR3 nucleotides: TGCGCCAGCAATTTACGGTCCGGGGGATTGGGTTCCACTGAAGCTTTCTTT.